This entry lists 25 T cell receptor beta chains sequenced from one sample in a study of T cell changes during pregnancy in multiple sclerosis. Some clones are missing from TCRdb's copy, which holds only in-frame ones; the method was immunoSEQ multiplex PCR. The sample carries about 79,000 clones, around 90% recorded once. The sequencing here drew on CD4+ T cells from peripheral blood mononuclear cells, taken in the second trimester of pregnancy. The source is a female donor with multiple sclerosis, enrolled in a pregnancy study.

A few counts support this clone. The rearrangement joins TRBV7-2 to TRBJ2-7; no firm D call. Germline values: CDR1 SGHTA, CDR2 FQGNSA. The CDR3 is made up of 13 amino acids. Trimming left V 4 bases short and J 3 bases short, with 10 bases between. The CDR3 DNA sequence: TGTGCCAGCAGCTCCGGGTCGGGCTACGAGCAGTACTTC. This encodes CASSSGSGYEQYF.

The chain carries TRBV28 and TRBJ1-5; 8 nucleotides align to TRBD1. Germline V gene data show CDR1 as MDHEN and CDR2 as SYDVKM. V lost 6 bases to trimming and J lost 2 bases; unmatched junction nucleotides: 6. CDR3 length equals 15 residues. CDR3 coding DNA: TGTGCCAGCAGATCGACAGGGGTGGGCAATCAGCCCCAGCATTTT. This encodes CASRSTGVGNQPQHF.

Here the CDR3 DNA reads TGTGCCAGCACTGTAACAGACACGGTGAACACTGAAGCTTTCTTT. Encoded protein: CASTVTDTVNTEAFF. The rearrangement joins TRBV28 to TRBJ1-1; the D is unclear. V lost 7 bases to trimming and J lost 0 bases, with 15 bases between them. Germline V gene data show CDR1 as MDHEN and CDR2 as SYDVKM. The CDR3 loop spans 15 amino acids. The full variable domain, with the rest looked up from reference TRBV28 and TRBJ1-1, is DVKVTQSSRYLVKRTGEKVFLECVQDMDHENMFWYRQDPGLGLRLIYFSYDVKMKEKGDIPEGYSVSREKKERFSLILESASTNQTSMYLCASTVTDTVNTEAFFGQGTRLTVV.

The genes are TRBV5-1 and TRBJ2-1, with 11 bases aligning to TRBD1. Looked up from germline, CDR1 is SGHRS and CDR2 is YFSETQ. The CDR3 length is 16 residues. V trimming: 2 bases; J trimming: 6 bases; junction bases outside the gene matches: 7. This CDR3 reads CASSLNGQGAGNEQFF. CDR3 in DNA: TGCGCCAGCAGCTTAAACGGACAGGGGGCCGGCAATGAGCAGTTCTTC. The variable domain in full, completed from reference TRBV5-1 and TRBJ2-1, reads KAGVTQTPRYLIKTRGQQVTLSCSPISGHRSVSWYQQTPGQGLQFLFEYFSETQRNKGNFPGRFSGRQFSNSRSEMNVSTLELGDSALYLCASSLNGQGAGNEQFFGPGTRLTVL.

The gene calls are TRBV11-3 and TRBJ1-2, with 7 bases aligning to TRBD1. Germline V gives CDR1 SGHNT, CDR2 YENEEA. The CDR3 runs to 15 residues. V lost 0 bases to trimming and J lost 7 bases; unmatched junction nucleotides: 8. The CDR3 DNA reads as TGTGCCAGCAGCTTAGAGGAGGGGGCGACTAGTGGCTACACCTTC. Its translation is CASSLEEGATSGYTF.

The chain combines TRBV10-3 with TRBJ2-5, with TRBD1 matching 8 bases. Germline V lookup: CDR1 ENHRY, CDR2 SYGVKD. V shed 4 bases, J shed 5 bases, and the junction held 6 bases outside the gene matches. The CDR3 length is 14 residues. DNA for the CDR3: TGTGCCATCAGTGGGGACAGGTCGACGGAGACCCAGTACTTC. It translates to CAISGDRSTETQYF.

The chain recombines TRBV13 with TRBJ2-7; 13 bases are shared with TRBD2. V lost 3 bases, J lost 2 bases, and 7 bases stayed unmatched. The CDR3 totals 17 residues. CDR1 PRHDT and CDR2 FYEKMQ come from the germline V gene (reference sequence). CDR3 region: CASSLRPGLAGTYEQYF. The CDR3 nucleotides read TGTGCCAGCAGCTTGAGACCGGGACTAGCGGGAACCTACGAGCAGTACTTC. The full variable domain, completed using reference TRBV13 and TRBJ2-7, is AAGVIQSPRHLIKEKRETATLKCYPIPRHDTVYWYQQGPGQDPQFLISFYEKMQSDKGSIPDRFSAQQFSDYHSELNMSSLELGDSALYFCASSLRPGLAGTYEQYFGPGTRLTVT.

The gene calls are TRBV9 and TRBJ2-7, with D perhaps matching TRBD2 (5 bases). This CDR3 spans 16 amino acids. In germline, CDR1 is SGDLS, CDR2 YYNGEE. Trimming shortened V by 3 bases and J by 4 bases, and 20 bases separated the two germline ends. The DNA of the CDR3 is TGTGCCAGCAGCGAAGGGCCGGCGAGGGATCGGTACGAGCAGTACTTC. Translated: CASSEGPARDRYEQYF.

Only one count was recorded for this clone. V usage is TRBV6-1 and J usage is TRBJ1-4, with TRBD1 matching over 7 bases. The CDR3 contains 15 residues. Germline V gene data show CDR1 as MNHNS and CDR2 as SASEGT. The J segment lost 2 bases and the V segment lost 5 bases, leaving 5 bases of the junction unmatched. The CDR3 protein is CASSKTTGTNEKLFF. CDR3 sequence (DNA): TGTGCCAGCAGTAAAACGACAGGGACTAATGAAAAACTGTTTTTT.

The chain employs TRBV10-3 and TRBJ1-3; D unresolved. Trimming removed 5 bases from V and 0 bases from J, with 8 bases in between. The CDR3 is 14 residues long. The germline gives CDR1 ENHRY, CDR2 SYGVKD. CDR3 region: CAISPPGSGNTIYF. The CDR3 region has the DNA TGTGCCATCAGTCCCCCAGGCTCTGGAAACACCATATATTTT.

This sequence joins TRBV19 and TRBJ1-2, with unresolved D. The CDR3 covers 15 residues. The V end was cut by 5 bases, the J end by 2 bases, with 15 bases between. Looked up from germline, CDR1 is LNHDA and CDR2 is SQIVND (reference sequence). The CDR3 reads CASSLPSTGNYGYTF. The CDR3 bases are TGTGCCAGTAGTCTTCCATCGACGGGGAACTATGGCTACACCTTC. The variable domain in full, completed from reference TRBV19 and TRBJ1-2, reads DGGITQSPKYLFRKEGQNVTLSCEQNLNHDAMYWYRQDPGQGLRLIYYSQIVNDFQKGDIAEGYSVSREKKESFPLTVTSAQKNPTAFYLCASSLPSTGNYGYTFGSGTRLTVV.

As to this clone: Distinct nucleotide sequences in the sample also encode this CDR3. The chain links TRBV6-5 to TRBJ1-2, with a weak D call TRBD1 (6 bases). Between the trimmed V and J ends, which lost 2 bases and 8 bases, there was a span of 12 bases. Germline V CDR1 and CDR2: MNHEY, SVGAGI. This CDR3 has 13 residues. DNA for the CDR3: TGTGCCAGCAGTTACGGGGGGGCCCGGGGCTACACCTTC. Its translation: CASSYGGARGYTF.

The CDR3 DNA reads TGTGCCTGGAGGATACAGGGGGCGAGCGGGGAGCTGTTTTTT. Protein: CAWRIQGASGELFF. The gene calls are TRBV30 and TRBJ2-2, with 9 bases lining up with TRBD1. This CDR3 has 14 residues. Looked up from germline, CDR1 is GTSNPN and CDR2 is SVGIG (reference sequence). V lost 3 bases to trimming and J lost 7 bases; unmatched junction nucleotides: 6. Full variable domain (remainder filled in from reference TRBV30 and TRBJ2-2): SQTIHQWPATLVQPVGSPLSLECTVEGTSNPNLYWYRQAAGRGLQLLFYSVGIGQISSEVPQNLSASRPQDRQFILSSKKLLLSDSGFYLCAWRIQGASGELFFGEGSRLTVL.

This chain joins TRBV6-6 and TRBJ2-1; no definite D call. The length of the CDR3 is 14 residues. V lost 0 bases to trimming and J lost 4 bases, with 7 bases between them. CDR1 and CDR2 (germline): MNHNY, SVGAGI (reference sequence). CDR3 nucleotides: TGTGCCAGCAGTTACTCGAAACAATACAATGAGCAGTTCTTC. This encodes CASSYSKQYNEQFF.

The chain recombines TRBV9 with TRBJ2-7; TRBD2 aligns across 8 bases. The CDR3 totals 15 residues. Looked up from germline, CDR1 is SGDLS and CDR2 is YYNGEE. J was trimmed by 3 bases and V by 1 base; bases with no gene match: 6. The CDR3 protein is CASSVSGSLLYEQYF. For the CDR3, the DNA is TGTGCCAGCAGCGTAAGCGGGAGTCTCCTCTACGAGCAGTACTTC.

The CDR3 reads CASSVYRGRHYGYTF. The CDR3 region has the DNA TGTGCCAGCAGCGTCTACAGGGGCCGTCACTATGGCTACACCTTC. The chain uses TRBV11-2 and TRBJ1-2; 7 positions agree with TRBD1. The CDR3 totals 15 residues. V shed 5 bases and J 3 bases; nucleotides not matched to a gene: 9. CDR1 SGHAT and CDR2 FQNNGV come from the germline V gene.

The chain is built from TRBV27 and TRBJ2-5, with D possibly TRBD1 on 6 matching bases. CDR3 size: 15 residues. Looked up from germline, CDR1 is MNHEY and CDR2 is SMNVEV (reference sequence). The V and J ends lost 7 bases and 2 bases respectively, with 17 bases between them. The CDR3 bases are TGTGCCAGCACGGTCACAGGGTCTAGACAAGAGACCCAGTACTTC. Amino acids: CASTVTGSRQETQYF.

The CDR3 DNA follows: TGCGCCAGCAGCTTGGGAGGGAGGAACACTGAAGCTTTCTTT. Translated: CASSLGGRNTEAFF. This chain joins TRBV5-1 and TRBJ1-1; D is ambiguous. V was cut by 0 bases and J by 1 base, with 7 bases left in between. The CDR3 extends over 14 amino acids. The germline gives CDR1 SGHRS, CDR2 YFSETQ.

This rearrangement joins TRBV6-1 to TRBJ1-6; 9 bases match TRBD1. J was trimmed by 10 bases and V by 6 bases; bases with no gene match: 4. Germline V gives CDR1 MNHNS, CDR2 SASEGT. The CDR3 loop spans 13 amino acids. The CDR3 sequence: CASSRTGVSPLHF. For the CDR3, the DNA is TGTGCCAGCAGCCGGACAGGGGTCTCACCCCTCCACTTT.

The chain uses TRBV9 and TRBJ2-5; 7 bases are shared with TRBD1. V lost 4 bases, J lost 2 bases, and 5 bases stayed unmatched. This CDR3 has 14 amino acids. From germline, CDR1 is SGDLS and CDR2 YYNGEE. The CDR3 nucleotides are TGTGCCAGCAGCACGGGACAGATACAAGAGACCCAGTACTTC. Protein: CASSTGQIQETQYF.

The chain joins TRBV7-3 to TRBJ2-3; 8 bases are a match to TRBD1. In germline, CDR1 is SGHTA, CDR2 FQGTGA. The length of the CDR3 is 14 residues. J lost 8 bases, V lost 4 bases, and 8 bases had no gene match. The CDR3 region has the DNA TGTGCCAGCAGCTCAAGACAGGGGCAAGTTACGCAGTATTTT. It translates to CASSSRQGQVTQYF.

V usage is TRBV5-1 and J usage is TRBJ2-1; D gene uncertain. Trimming took off 1 base at V and 4 bases at J, with 6 bases between the two ends. The germline CDR1 and CDR2 sequences are SGHRS and YFSETQ. The CDR3 is 13 residues long. CDR3 sequence reads: CASSLQVYNEQFF. The CDR3 DNA reads TGCGCCAGCAGCTTGCAGGTATACAATGAGCAGTTCTTC.

This clone was recorded once. The chain recombines TRBV28 with TRBJ2-3, with D possibly being TRBD1 (5 bases). Germline V CDR1 and CDR2: MDHEN, SYDVKM. V lost 8 bases and J 2 bases, leaving 11 bases between the germline ends. The CDR3 length is 13 residues. This CDR3 is CASFDSYTDTQYF. In DNA, the CDR3 is TGTGCCAGCTTCGACAGCTACACAGATACGCAGTATTTT.

This clone was observed a single time. The J gene is TRBJ2-1, the V gene TRBV19; 9 bases fit TRBD1. This CDR3 region has 15 residues. The germline V gene encodes CDR1 LNHDA and CDR2 SQIVND (reference sequence). The ends lost 7 bases at V and 4 bases at J; junction bases unmatched: 8. CDR3 region: CASTFVGQGYNEQFF. CDR3 bases: TGTGCCAGTACCTTCGTGGGACAGGGATACAATGAGCAGTTCTTC.

In this sample, this clone turned up a few times. V gene TRBV10-3 combines with J gene TRBJ2-1; D is possibly TRBD1 (6 bases). The CDR3 sequence is 13 residues long. Germline V gene sequence: CDR1 ENHRY, CDR2 SYGVKD. The V and J ends lost 2 bases and 13 bases respectively, with 15 bases between them. CDR3 sequence: CAISETLQGPQFF. The CDR3 bases are TGTGCCATCAGTGAGACTCTACAGGGACCTCAGTTCTTC.